One and the same sample provided the 11 T cell receptor beta chains below, sequenced in a study of T cells in Graves' hyperthyroidism and ophthalmopathy. Template material for amplifying TCR beta CDR3 regions consisted of RNA transcripts. Initially, a first-round RT-PCR of the TCR CDR3 employed the HTBI primer set. TCRdb reprocessed the multiplex PCR reads with MiXCR, giving one entry per CDR3 protein. The sample contains about 300,000 distinct CDR3 sequences, approximately 18% of which appear only once. Sequencing was performed on blood. Source of these receptors: a man aged 50 to 60 with Graves' ophthalmopathy.

This clonotype was found many times. This chain links TRBV18 with TRBJ2-3; no clear D gene. Per the germline V gene, CDR1 is KGHSH and CDR2 is LQKENI. CDR3 length: 13 amino acids. V gave up 1 base and J gave up 5 bases, with 7 bases separating them. The CDR3 region is CASSPQLEDTQYF. The CDR3 DNA is TGTGCCAGCTCACCACAGCTCGAAGATACGCAGTATTTT.

This clonotype has only one observation. This chain connects TRBV6-1 to TRBJ2-2; D call uncertain. The ends were cut back, 8 bases at V and 1 base at J, with 14 bases in the middle. Germline assignment: CDR1 MNHNS and CDR2 SASEGT. CDR3 length equals 15 residues. For the CDR3, the DNA is TGTGCCAGCGGCGACTTCGCAGGGAACACCGGGGAGCTGTTTTTT. It codes for CASGDFAGNTGELFF.

This clonotype was observed a few times. The chain uses TRBV6-6 and TRBJ2-2; 10 bases align to TRBD1. The CDR3 loop spans 17 amino acids. The V segment lost 0 bases and the J segment 5 bases; nucleotides outside the gene matches: 6. Germline CDR1 is MNHNY and CDR2 is SVGAGI (reference sequence). This CDR3 is CASSYSTGGISTGELFF. The CDR3 nucleotides read TGTGCCAGCAGTTACTCGACAGGGGGCATCAGTACCGGGGAGCTGTTTTTT.

This chain links TRBV18 with TRBJ2-1, with unresolved D. Germline assignment: CDR1 KGHSH and CDR2 LQKENI. Trimming cost V 2 bases and J 5 bases, with 4 bases left between them. This CDR3 spans 12 amino acids. The DNA for the CDR3 is TGTGCCAGCTCACCAGTCCACAATGAGCAGTTCTTC. It translates to CASSPVHNEQFF. The full variable domain, rest sourced from reference TRBV18 and TRBJ2-1, is NAGVMQNPRHLVRRRGQEARLRCSPMKGHSHVYWYRQLPEEGLKFMVYLQKENIIDESGMPKERFSAEFPKEGPSILRIQQVVRGDSAAYFCASSPVHNEQFFGPGTRLTVL.

This clonotype was counted between two and nine times. The chain employs TRBV24-1 and TRBJ2-5; 8 bases agree with TRBD1. CDR1 is KGHDR, CDR2 SFDVKD, per germline. The J segment lost 5 bases and the V segment lost 12 bases, leaving 7 bases of the junction unmatched. The length of the CDR3 is 12 residues. CDR3: CAAADRDETQYF. CDR3 in DNA: TGTGCCGCTGCGGACAGGGATGAGACCCAGTACTTC.

This clonotype was observed many times. The J gene is TRBJ2-3, the V gene TRBV5-1, with D unclear. Trimming removed 0 bases from V and 6 bases from J, with 5 bases in between. The CDR3 sequence is 12 residues long. CDR1 is SGHRS and CDR2 is YFSETQ in the germline V gene. In DNA, the CDR3 is TGCGCCAGCAGCTTGGACATCGATACGCAGTATTTT. This translates into CASSLDIDTQYF. Using reference TRBV5-1 and TRBJ2-3 for the parts outside the CDR3, the full variable domain is KAGVTQTPRYLIKTRGQQVTLSCSPISGHRSVSWYQQTPGQGLQFLFEYFSETQRNKGNFPGRFSGRQFSNSRSEMNVSTLELGDSALYLCASSLDIDTQYFGPGTRLTVL.

This clonotype was detected only a few times. The chain combines TRBV29-1 with TRBJ2-7, with 9 nucleotides matching TRBD2. This CDR3 contains 15 residues. The germline V gene encodes CDR1 SQVTM and CDR2 ANQGSEA. Trimming took 1 base from V and 2 from J; bases not matched to a gene: 6. The CDR3 sequence is CSVEGGIAGAYEQYF. Here the CDR3 DNA reads TGCAGCGTTGAAGGGGGAATAGCGGGAGCCTACGAGCAGTACTTC.

This clonotype turned up a few times. The rearrangement links TRBV6-4 to TRBJ2-2; a weak D match, TRBD2 (5 bases). The CDR3 extends over 17 amino acids. CDR1 is MRHNA and CDR2 is SNTAGT in the germline V gene. The V gene lost 2 bases and the J gene lost 0 bases, with 13 bases spanning the gap. Here the CDR3 reads CASSDTSEVSNTGELFF. CDR3 DNA sequence: TGTGCCAGCAGTGACACCTCGGAGGTCTCGAACACCGGGGAGCTGTTTTTT.

Ten or more counts support this clonotype. The rearrangement links TRBV30 to TRBJ2-2; TRBD2 might be the D (5 bases). Trimming took off 0 bases at V and 4 bases at J, with 6 bases between the two ends. The CDR3 runs to 13 residues. The germline V gene encodes CDR1 GTSNPN and CDR2 SVGIG (reference sequence). The CDR3 spells CAWSVGLTGELFF. The CDR3 coding sequence is TGTGCCTGGAGTGTAGGACTCACCGGGGAGCTGTTTTTT.

The chain recombines TRBV28 with TRBJ1-1, with 8 bases identical to TRBD1. Trimming removed 5 bases from V and 11 bases from J; junction bases left unmatched: 10. The germline CDR1 and CDR2 sequences are MDHEN and SYDVKM. There are 13 residues in the CDR3. The CDR3 DNA is TGTGCCAGCAGTCTCACCGGGGCAGGGGGCGCTTTCTTT. It encodes CASSLTGAGGAFF.

This clonotype was found many times. The V gene is TRBV7-9, the J gene TRBJ2-7, with unresolved D. This CDR3 contains 16 residues. V was clipped by 5 bases and J by 4 bases, with 21 bases between them. Germline lookup yields CDR1 SEHNR and CDR2 FQNEAQ (reference sequence). Here the CDR3 reads CASSRSIRNSAYEQYF. CDR3 nucleotides: TGTGCCAGCAGCAGGTCCATAAGGAACAGCGCATACGAGCAGTACTTC.